The 19 T cell receptor beta chains listed next were all sequenced from one sample in a study of blood T cells in healthy people across ages. Together with a sample-barcoded 5' primer, a J-beta primer mix was included in a second PCR lasting 7 to 11 cycles. TCRdb re-called the 5' RACE reads through MiXCR, storing one row per CDR3 protein. The repertoire holds about 570,000 distinct CDR3 sequences, roughly a quarter seen once, with 3% to 4.5% in the top ten. This same sample was also taken into another study, of T cells of mothers and their children.

Sequencing was carried out using blood. The receptor set was obtained from a boy between 2 and 15 years old in good health.

This clonotype was picked up a small number of times. This chain joins TRBV20-1 and TRBJ2-1; no reliable D call. This CDR3 comprises 11 residues. The V gene's germline CDR1 is DFQATT and CDR2 SNEGSKA (reference sequence). Trimming took 4 bases from V and 9 from J, leaving 10 bases between them. The CDR3 bases are TGCAGTGCTAATTTGGCATTTGAGCAGTTCTTC. Translation: CSANLAFEQFF.

J is TRBJ1-6 and V is TRBV6-6; D is unresolved. CDR1 is MNHNY, CDR2 SVGAGI, per germline (reference sequence). V shed 2 bases and J shed 11 bases, with 7 bases lying between them. CDR3 length equals 12 residues. The CDR3 loop reads CASSYGLAPLHF. The CDR3 nucleotides read TGTGCCAGCAGTTACGGGCTAGCACCCCTCCACTTT.

The chain links TRBV7-9 to TRBJ2-1; TRBD1 matches at 10 bases. Germline V lookup: CDR1 SEHNR, CDR2 FQNEAQ (reference sequence). The CDR3 loop spans 15 amino acids. V was clipped by 5 bases and J by 6 bases; unmatched bases: 7. The CDR3 nucleotides read TGTGCCAGCAGCCACCCCGGGACAGGGGTCAATGAGCAGTTCTTC. Protein product: CASSHPGTGVNEQFF.

Concerning this clonotype: Because the CDR3 is missing its conserved closing phenylalanine or tryptophan, this is likely a read error. The chain carries TRBV7-9 and TRBJ1-2, with D perhaps matching TRBD1 (5 bases). Germline CDR1 reads SEHNR; CDR2 reads FQNEAQ (reference sequence). V gave up 1 base and J gave up 6 bases, with 15 bases separating them. The CDR3 loop spans 15 amino acids. This CDR3 is CASSLVGRGGHGYTI. The CDR3 nucleotides read TGTGCCAGCAGCTTAGTCGGACGGGGCGGGCATGGCTACACCATC.

This clonotype was picked up a small number of times. The junction shows a germline mismatch at one end, possibly a read error. V gene TRBV5-1 combines with J gene TRBJ2-6; the match to TRBD2 covers 7 bases. Germline loops: CDR1 SGHRS, CDR2 YFSETQ. CDR3 length: 15 residues. The DNA for the CDR3 is TGCACCAGCAGCGATGGGGGGGTAGGGGCCAACGTCCTGACTTTC. Translation: CTSSDGGVGANVLTF.

V usage is TRBV12-3 or TRBV12-4 and J usage is TRBJ1-1; tentatively, D is TRBD1 (5 bases). Trimming pared 2 bases from V and 3 bases from J, leaving 13 bases between. The CDR3 spans 15 residues. The CDR3 here is CASSLRGYGDTEAFF. For the CDR3, the DNA is TGTGCCAGCAGTTTACGGGGCTACGGGGACACTGAAGCTTTCTTT.

Notes on this clonotype: Germline and junction disagree at one end, which may indicate a read error. This rearrangement joins TRBV6-5 to TRBJ2-4; 7 bases are shared with TRBD2. The germline CDR1 and CDR2 sequences are MNHEY and SVGAGI. The CDR3 is 20 residues long. The CDR3 DNA sequence: TGTGCCAGCAGTTACTCGAGACTAGCTGGAACAAGCCTAGCCAAAAACAATCAGTACTTC. Its protein is CASSYSRLAGTSLAKNNQYF.

V is TRBV25-1 and J is TRBJ2-4; 7 nucleotides match TRBD1. Germline assignment: CDR1 MGHDK and CDR2 SYGVNS. The CDR3 is 14 residues long. Trimming took 6 bases from V and 5 from J; bases not matched to a gene: 7. The CDR3 loop is CASRNRDRQNIQYF. CDR3 coding DNA: TGTGCCAGCAGGAACAGGGACAGACAAAACATTCAGTACTTC.

The chain couples TRBV27 to TRBJ1-2; D may be TRBD1 (5 bases). There are 17 residues in the CDR3. Trimming left V 6 bases short and J 3 bases short, with 23 bases between. CDR1 is MNHEY, CDR2 SMNVEV, per germline (reference sequence). CDR3 DNA sequence: TGTGCCAGCAGCTACCTGAGTGGGGGAGGGGCAGACTATGGCTACACCTTC. Amino acids: CASSYLSGGGADYGYTF.

The chain employs TRBV14 and TRBJ2-5; 7 bases align to TRBD1. V lost 2 bases, J lost 4 bases, and 13 bases stayed unmatched. The germline CDR1 and CDR2 sequences are SGHDN and FVKESK. There are 17 residues in the CDR3. The CDR3 sequence: CASSQPIGTEVLETQYF. The CDR3 DNA reads TGTGCCAGCAGCCAACCTATCGGGACAGAAGTATTAGAGACCCAGTACTTC.

This clonotype was found a few times. The CDR3: CATSRAGGERGETQYF. The CDR3 coding sequence is TGTGCCACCAGCAGAGCAGGGGGAGAGAGAGGGGAGACCCAGTACTTC. V usage is TRBV15 and J usage is TRBJ2-5, with 7 bases aligning to TRBD1. V trimming: 1 base; J trimming: 5 bases; junction bases outside the gene matches: 10. Germline V gives CDR1 LNHNV, CDR2 YYDKDF (reference sequence). This CDR3 has 16 residues.

This clonotype turned up a few times. V gene TRBV5-6 combines with J gene TRBJ1-5; no clear D gene. CDR1 is SGHDT and CDR2 is YYEEEE in the germline V gene. CDR3 length: 15 residues. Trimming removed 0 bases at V and 0 bases at J, with 7 bases between. The CDR3 nucleotides are TGTGCCAGCAGCTTGGGTCTGACTAGCAATCAGCCCCAGCATTTT. As protein: CASSLGLTSNQPQHF.

This clonotype has a handful of counts. This sequence joins TRBV12-5 and TRBJ2-2, with D unclear. Deletions cut 3 bases from V and 1 base from J, with 9 bases between. Germline V lookup: CDR1 LGHNT, CDR2 FRNRAP. The CDR3 has 15 residues. CDR3 DNA: TGTGCTAGTGGTTTTAGGGTGGGGAACACCGGGGAGCTGTTTTTT. Amino acid sequence: CASGFRVGNTGELFF.

This chain uses TRBV6-2 or TRBV6-3 with TRBJ1-5, with 10 bases that match TRBD1. Germline values: CDR1 MNHEY, CDR2 SVGEGT. The trim removed 6 bases at V and 9 bases at J, leaving 5 bases unmatched. CDR3 length equals 13 residues. CDR3 region: CASRGQGSWPQHF. CDR3 nucleotides: TGTGCCAGCAGGGGACAGGGGAGTTGGCCCCAGCATTTT.

This clonotype showed up just a few times. The chain has TRBV29-1 and TRBJ2-4; TRBD1 might be the D (5 bases). Germline V gene lookup returns CDR1 SQVTM and CDR2 ANQGSEA. V shed 4 bases and J shed 6 bases, with 7 bases lying between them. CDR3 length: 11 amino acids. The DNA for the CDR3 is TGCAGCGTTGTAGGGGTAAACATTCAGTACTTC. Translated: CSVVGVNIQYF. Based on the CDR3 plus reference TRBV29-1 and TRBJ2-4, the full variable domain is SAVISQKPSRDICQRGTSLTIQCQVDSQVTMMFWYRQQPGQSLTLIATANQGSEATYESGFVIDKFPISRPNLTFSTLTVSNMSPEDSSIYLCSVVGVNIQYFGAGTRLSVL.

This clonotype was detected once. This clone may be a read error of a much larger clone one base away. The chain combines TRBV7-7 with TRBJ2-5, with D hard to call. The CDR3 extends over 15 amino acids. CDR1 is SSHAT, CDR2 FNYEAQ, per germline (reference sequence). The CDR3 region has the DNA TGTGCTAGCAGCTCCGGACGGAAGGCTCAAGAGACCCAGTACTTC. Translating gives CASSSGRKAQETQYF.

This rearrangement joins TRBV7-9 to TRBJ2-5; D unclear. The J call may be faulty, since TRBJ2-7 better matches the DNA end. This CDR3 has 15 residues. CDR1 is SEHNR, CDR2 FQNEAQ, per germline (reference sequence). For the CDR3, the DNA is TGTGCCAGCAGTCTAGAGGAAAGTCCCTCCTACGAGCAGTACTTC. It codes for CASSLEESPSYEQYF.

The chain uses TRBV5-6 and TRBJ2-7; D is perhaps TRBD2 (6 bases). Trimming shortened V by 4 bases and J by 2 bases, and 13 bases separated the two germline ends. Germline loops: CDR1 SGHDT, CDR2 YYEEEE. The CDR3 is 14 amino acids. Here the CDR3 DNA reads TGTGCCAGCAGCCGTACTAGCCCGGCCTACGAGCAGTACTTC. Translating gives CASSRTSPAYEQYF. Supplemented by reference TRBV5-6 and TRBJ2-7, the full variable domain reads DAGVTQSPTHLIKTRGQQVTLRCSPKSGHDTVSWYQQALGQGPQFIFQYYEEEERQRGNFPDRFSGHQFPNYSSELNVNALLLGDSALYLCASSRTSPAYEQYFGPGTRLTVT.

This clonotype appeared a few times. The genes are TRBV6-2 or TRBV6-3 and TRBJ2-5; 9 bases are shared with TRBD1. The J call may be wrong; the DNA end is better matched by TRBJ2-7. The V gene's germline CDR1 is MNHEY and CDR2 SVGEGT. CDR3 length equals 15 residues. CDR3 protein: CASRESGTGHYEQYF. The DNA for the CDR3 is TGTGCCAGCAGAGAGTCCGGGACAGGGCACTACGAGCAGTACTTC.